Following are 17 T cell receptor beta chains from one sample sequenced in a study of CD8 T cells in Susac syndrome. It was with random hexamers that about 0.45 to 1 ug RNA was reverse transcribed. TCRdb itself ran the immunoSEQ multiplex PCR reads through MiXCR, one entry per CDR3 protein. The sample consists of 100,000 to 110,000 distinct CDR3 sequences, around 96% of them appearing once. The sample taken for sequencing was CD8+ T cells from PBMCs. These receptor sequences come from a human donor with Susac syndrome.

This rearrangement joins TRBV7-9 to TRBJ2-3, with D possibly TRBD2 on 6 matching bases. The ends were cut back, 1 base at V and 6 bases at J, with 11 bases in the middle. The CDR3 covers 14 residues. Germline V gene data show CDR1 as SEHNR and CDR2 as FQNEAQ (reference sequence). The CDR3 region is CASSLEGGEDTQYF. In nucleotides, the CDR3 is TGTGCCAGCAGCTTAGAGGGAGGAGAGGATACGCAGTATTTT.

This sequence joins TRBV2 and TRBJ2-1, with D perhaps TRBD1 or TRBD2 (5 bases each). Germline V gene lookup returns CDR1 SNHLY and CDR2 FYNNEI. The germline V and J ends were trimmed by 7 bases and 9 bases, with 13 bases remaining between them. The CDR3 loop spans 12 amino acids. CDR3 region: CASIRPGTEQFF. The CDR3 nucleotides are TGTGCCAGCATCAGACCGGGGACTGAGCAGTTCTTC.

J is TRBJ2-7 and V is TRBV12-3 or TRBV12-4; D ambiguous. This CDR3 contains 11 residues. V was cut by 6 bases and J by 4 bases, with 7 bases left in between. The DNA for the CDR3 is TGTGCCAGCAGCACGTCGTACGAGCAGTACTTC. Protein: CASSTSYEQYF.

The V gene is TRBV12-3 or TRBV12-4, the J gene TRBJ2-1, with D possibly matching TRBD1 (6 bases). CDR3 length equals 12 residues. V gave up 6 bases and J gave up 5 bases, with 8 bases separating them. CDR3 sequence (DNA): TGTGCCAGCAGACGACAGGACAATGAGCAGTTCTTC. Protein: CASRRQDNEQFF.

The rearrangement links TRBV11-2 to TRBJ1-1, with D maybe TRBD1 (5 bases). With 5 bases removed from V and 0 bases from J, the gap between germline ends came to 16 bases. Germline CDR1 is SGHAT and CDR2 is FQNNGV. This CDR3 has 16 amino acids. The CDR3 bases are TGTGCCAGCAGCCCAGGACACCGTAGCCTGAACACTGAAGCTTTCTTT. It yields the protein CASSPGHRSLNTEAFF.

The chain has TRBV6-5 and TRBJ2-1, with a tentative D call TRBD2 (5 bases). Per the germline V gene, CDR1 is MNHEY and CDR2 is SVGAGI. V lost 4 bases and J 14 bases, leaving 12 bases between the germline ends. CDR3 length: 11 amino acids. The CDR3 nucleotides are TGTGCCAGCAGTTCGGGGTACGGGGAGTTCTTC. This gives the protein CASSSGYGEFF.

This CDR3 reads CASSLSPTGEKLFF. DNA for the CDR3: TGTGCCAGCAGCTTGTCCCCGACGGGTGAAAAACTGTTTTTT. The chain is built from TRBV7-8 and TRBJ1-4; no clear D. Trimming stripped 3 bases from V and 7 bases from J, with 12 bases between. This CDR3 has 14 residues. Germline CDR1 reads SGHVS; CDR2 reads FQNEAQ.

In its sample, this clonotype was seen once. V is TRBV20-1 and J is TRBJ2-5; D might be TRBD1 or TRBD2, each matching 6 bases. V was clipped by 6 bases and J by 3 bases, with 14 bases between them. The length of the CDR3 is 13 residues. Germline V gene data show CDR1 as DFQATT and CDR2 as SNEGSKA (reference sequence). CDR3 bases: TGCAGTGCCACCAAAGGGGGGAAAGAGACCCAGTACTTC. It codes for CSATKGGKETQYF.

This CDR3 reads CASSSLEYEQYF. In DNA, the CDR3 is TGTGCCAGCAGTTCCCTCGAGTACGAGCAGTACTTC. J is TRBJ2-7 and V is TRBV28; no reliable D call. CDR3 size: 12 residues. The V and J ends lost 4 bases and 4 bases respectively, with 8 bases between them. Germline V CDR1 and CDR2: MDHEN, SYDVKM.

The chain carries TRBV7-2 and TRBJ2-2; 10 bases are shared with TRBD1. V lost 6 bases and J lost 5; bases outside the gene matches: 6. The CDR3 has 15 amino acids. Germline V gene sequence: CDR1 SGHTA, CDR2 FQGNSA. Written as DNA, the CDR3 is TGTGCCAGCAGGGCCGGGACAGGGGTAACCGGGGAGCTGTTTTTT. It yields the protein CASRAGTGVTGELFF.

The rearrangement joins TRBV2 to TRBJ2-1, with D possibly being TRBD2 (6 bases). The germline V gene has CDR1 SNHLY and CDR2 FYNNEI. The CDR3 totals 13 residues. V was shortened by 2 bases and J by 6 bases, with 8 bases between the two germline ends. CDR3 amino acids: CASSEREVNEQFF. CDR3 nucleotide sequence: TGTGCCAGCAGTGAAAGGGAGGTCAATGAGCAGTTCTTC.

This clonotype showed up just once. V is TRBV29-1 and J is TRBJ2-1; tentatively, D is TRBD2 (5 bases). Trimming pared 5 bases from V and 5 bases from J, leaving 7 bases between. The CDR3 totals 11 residues. The germline V gene has CDR1 SQVTM and CDR2 ANQGSEA. CDR3 loop: CSVRADNEQFF. Written as DNA, the CDR3 is TGCAGCGTTAGAGCGGACAATGAGCAGTTCTTC.

The V and J genes are TRBV2 and TRBJ1-2, with D unclear. CDR3 length equals 9 residues. V was pared by 9 bases and J by 10 bases, with 9 bases between. Germline-derived CDR1 and CDR2 are SNHLY and FYNNEI. CDR3 sequence reads: CARGGAYTF. DNA of the CDR3: TGTGCCAGAGGTGGCGCCTACACCTTC.

The chain links TRBV15 to TRBJ2-7; D gene ambiguous. Germline CDR1 LNHNV, CDR2 YYDKDF (reference sequence). The CDR3 loop spans 15 amino acids. V shed 0 bases and J shed 2 bases, with 11 bases lying between them. The CDR3 DNA is TGTGCCACCAGCAGAGATCCACTAACTACCTACGAGCAGTACTTC. This codes for CATSRDPLTTYEQYF.

The V gene is TRBV12-3 or TRBV12-4, the J gene TRBJ2-7; D not certain. The CDR3 is 12 residues long. Trimming took off 3 bases at V and 4 bases at J, with 7 bases between the two ends. The CDR3 nucleotides are TGTGCCAGCAGTTTTTCCGAGTACGAGCAGTACTTC. Translation: CASSFSEYEQYF.

The J gene is TRBJ1-2, the V gene TRBV29-1; 9 nucleotides align to TRBD1. The CDR3 extends over 12 amino acids. In germline, CDR1 is SQVTM, CDR2 ANQGSEA. J lost 6 bases, V lost 6 bases, and 5 bases had no gene match. This CDR3 reads CSVEGQGHGYTF. The CDR3 DNA is TGCAGCGTGGAGGGACAGGGACATGGCTACACCTTC.

The genes are TRBV11-2 and TRBJ2-2; D is uncertain. The length of the CDR3 is 14 residues. Trimming left V 5 bases short and J 9 bases short, with 16 bases between. Germline V gives CDR1 SGHAT, CDR2 FQNNGV. This chain's CDR3 is CASSADSTARELFF. The CDR3 DNA reads TGTGCCAGCAGCGCCGACTCGACCGCGCGGGAGCTGTTTTTT.